This entry features one T cell receptor (beta chain) sequence. This sample was included in a study of OX40 agonist ivuxolimab in advanced cancers. Method: immunoSEQ multiplex PCR; TCRdb's copy keeps in-frame clones and lacks some. The table records 30,000 to 40,000 clones, more than 60% of them present only once. Autoimmune disease history or systemic immunosuppression excluded patients. The timepoints at which blood was sampled were baseline, cycle 4 day 1, and cycle 7 day 1. This specimen consisted of CD4+ or CD8+ T cells sorted from blood, obtained in a trial of the OX40 agonist ivuxolimab. The origin of this receptor is an adult with an advanced solid tumor such as melanoma, head and neck, liver or kidney cancer.

The CDR3, as DNA: TGTGCCACCAGCAGCCCTACAGGTCCGACCTACACCTTC. This gives the protein CATSSPTGPTYTF. The chain couples TRBV15 to TRBJ1-2, with D maybe TRBD1 (5 bases). Trimming shortened V by 3 bases and J by 10 bases, and 15 bases separated the two germline ends. From germline, CDR1 is LNHNV and CDR2 YYDKDF (reference sequence). The CDR3 is 13 residues long.